Below are 5 T cell receptor beta chains sequenced from a single sample in a study of CD8+ T cells in alopecia areata. RNA, once extracted, was reverse transcribed into cDNA for use as the sequencing template. Clones were read by immunoSEQ multiplex PCR, and TCRdb kept only the in-frame ones, dropping some. In the table there are approximately 190,000 clones, 58% of which are singletons. Treatment indicated: oral pan-JAK inhibitor, 5-10 mg twice daily. The starting material was CD4+ T cells sorted from blood, obtained at week 24, from a patient treated with tofacitinib. The receptors shown here come from a human donor with alopecia areata.

This sequence joins TRBV4-1 and TRBJ1-1; TRBD1 matches at 10 bases. Germline V gene lookup returns CDR1 MGHRA and CDR2 YSYEKL. The trim removed 4 bases at V and 2 bases at J, leaving 4 bases unmatched. The CDR3 covers 15 residues. CDR3 coding DNA: TGCGCCAGCAGCCGAGGACAGGGGGAAAACACTGAAGCTTTCTTT. Its translation is CASSRGQGENTEAFF.

This clone has more than one count but fewer than ten. This chain joins TRBV9 and TRBJ1-2; D is uncertain. CDR3 length: 12 residues. Trimming removed 3 bases from V and 7 bases from J, with 10 bases in between. Germline V gene sequence: CDR1 SGDLS, CDR2 YYNGEE. CDR3 nucleotides: TGTGCCAGCAGCGCCGGAAGTGGTGGCTACACCTTC. Translated, it gives CASSAGSGGYTF.

CDR3 sequence: CAISGTGRPGQGGTEAFF. CDR3 sequence (DNA): TGTGCCATCAGTGGAACAGGGAGGCCGGGACAGGGGGGAACTGAAGCTTTCTTT. The chain has TRBV10-3 and TRBJ1-1; 11 bases map to TRBD1. In germline, CDR1 is ENHRY, CDR2 SYGVKD. The CDR3 length is 18 residues. With 4 bases clipped from V and 5 bases from J, the junction kept 15 bases outside the gene matches.

This rearrangement joins TRBV6-6 to TRBJ2-5; D remains unclear. V shed 2 bases and J shed 2 bases, with 6 bases lying between them. The CDR3 extends over 13 amino acids. Germline V gene lookup returns CDR1 MNHNY and CDR2 SVGAGI (reference sequence). Here the CDR3 DNA reads TGTGCCAGCAGTTACGCAGGTCAAGAGACCCAGTACTTC. Translation gives CASSYAGQETQYF.

The chain links TRBV27 to TRBJ2-1; the D gene is possibly TRBD2 (5 bases). This CDR3 has 16 amino acids. CDR1 and CDR2 (germline): MNHEY, SMNVEV (reference sequence). V gave up 7 bases and J gave up 4 bases, with 20 bases separating them. The CDR3 nucleotides are TGTGCCAGCACCACAACTACCGGTCGGAGGTACAATGAGCAGTTCTTC. Protein product: CASTTTTGRRYNEQFF.